In its sample, the clone carrying this T cell receptor beta chain was seen many times. Its specificity is unknown. This entry comes from a study of T-cell reconstitution after alpha-beta-depleted transplantation in children. Study-level results: At one year after transplant, newly produced T cells mostly accounted for T-cell counts and diversity. Alpha-beta T cells about two months after transplant reportedly derived from several hundred expanded graft clones. The high TCRbeta diversity at day 60 in some patients came from surviving recipient T cells and thymic progenitors.

The trim removed 4 bases at V and 10 bases at J, leaving 18 bases unmatched. Per the germline V gene, CDR1 is LGHNA and CDR2 is YSLEER. There are 16 residues in the CDR3. Unique molecular identifiers featured in how the TCRbeta library was prepared. TCRdb used MiXCR to reprocess the PCR reads, holding one entry per CDR3 protein. The sample lists approximately 500,000 distinct CDR3 sequences, about 10% occurring once. This sample comprised PBMCs, obtained before TCRalphabeta/CD19-depleted stem cell transplant. The TCR was taken from a child younger than 10 with inherited bone marrow failure, due to receive a stem cell transplant. The J gene is TRBJ1-1, the V gene TRBV4-3; 7 nucleotides align to TRBD1. CDR3: CASSLRQGNPLLGAFF. In DNA form, the CDR3 reads TGCGCCAGCAGCCTCAGACAGGGCAACCCACTGTTGGGAGCTTTCTTT.